A single TCR beta chain is shown here with its context. The sample belongs to a study of CD8 T cells in Susac syndrome. With random hexamers, 0.5 to 1 ug RNA was reverse transcribed. TCRdb redid the calling of the immunoSEQ multiplex PCR reads with MiXCR, one entry per CDR3 protein. This sample has hundreds of thousands of distinct CDR3 sequences, with more than 80% found just once. The CDR3 extends over 18 amino acids. From germline, CDR1 is MNHNS and CDR2 SASEGT. With 7 bases clipped from V and 4 bases from J, the junction kept 20 bases outside the gene matches. The source material was CD8+ T cells from PBMCs. The receptor was derived from a human donor with multiple sclerosis. This rearrangement joins TRBV6-1 to TRBJ1-2; TRBD1 matches at 8 bases. DNA of the CDR3: TGTGCCAGCACCAGAACCGGGACAGGCGACGGACCCCTCTATGGCTACACCTTC. Its translation is CASTRTGTGDGPLYGYTF.